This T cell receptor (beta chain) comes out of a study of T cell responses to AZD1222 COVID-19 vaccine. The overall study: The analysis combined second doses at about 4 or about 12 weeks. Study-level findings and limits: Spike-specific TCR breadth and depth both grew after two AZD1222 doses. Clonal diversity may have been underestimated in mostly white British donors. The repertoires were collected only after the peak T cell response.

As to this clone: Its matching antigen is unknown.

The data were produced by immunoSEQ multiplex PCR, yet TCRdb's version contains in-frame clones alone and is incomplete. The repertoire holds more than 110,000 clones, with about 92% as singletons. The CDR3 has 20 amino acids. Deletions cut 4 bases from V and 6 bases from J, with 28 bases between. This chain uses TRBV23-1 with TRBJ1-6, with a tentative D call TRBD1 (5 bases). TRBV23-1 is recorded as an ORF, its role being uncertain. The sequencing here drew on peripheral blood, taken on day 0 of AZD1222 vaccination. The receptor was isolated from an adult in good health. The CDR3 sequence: CASSLKLILLGARGNSPLHF. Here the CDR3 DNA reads TGCGCCAGCAGTCTTAAGTTGATCCTCTTAGGGGCGAGGGGTAATTCACCCCTCCACTTT.